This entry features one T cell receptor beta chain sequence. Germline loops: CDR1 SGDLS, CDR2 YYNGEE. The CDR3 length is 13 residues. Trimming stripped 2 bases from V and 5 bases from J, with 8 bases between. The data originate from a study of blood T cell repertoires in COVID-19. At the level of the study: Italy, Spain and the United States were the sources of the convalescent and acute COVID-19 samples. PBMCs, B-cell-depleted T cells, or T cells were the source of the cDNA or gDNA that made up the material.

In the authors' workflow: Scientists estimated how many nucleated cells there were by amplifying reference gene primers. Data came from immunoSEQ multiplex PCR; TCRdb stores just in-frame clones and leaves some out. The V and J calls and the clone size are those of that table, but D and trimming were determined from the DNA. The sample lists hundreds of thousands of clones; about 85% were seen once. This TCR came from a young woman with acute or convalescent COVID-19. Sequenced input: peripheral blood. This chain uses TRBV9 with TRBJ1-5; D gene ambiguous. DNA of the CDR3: TGTGCCAGCAGCGTTACTCAGGATCAGCCCCAGCATTTT. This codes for CASSVTQDQPQHF.